The 30 T cell receptor beta chains presented below share a single source sample, sequenced in a study of CD8 T cells in ankylosing spondylitis. TCRdb re-called the 5' RACE reads with MiXCR, one entry per CDR3 protein. Of about 96,000 distinct CDR3 sequences in the sample, about 9.1% were seen once. The sample taken for sequencing was blood, either unsorted or a sorted T cell fraction (not recorded which). All receptors derive from a male donor with ankylosing spondylitis or in good health (not recorded which).

This clonotype was seen repeatedly, ten times or more. The chain is built from TRBV11-3 and TRBJ2-7, with D unclear. V dropped 1 base and J dropped 0 bases, with 7 bases sitting between them. The CDR3 runs to 14 residues. The V gene's germline CDR1 is SGHNT and CDR2 YENEEA. This CDR3 is CASSLGGRSYEQYF. CDR3 DNA: TGTGCCAGCAGCTTAGGGGGTCGCTCCTACGAGCAGTACTTC.

This clonotype appeared many times. The rearrangement uses TRBV5-1 and TRBJ2-2; D not certain. The CDR3 covers 14 residues. Germline lookup yields CDR1 SGHRS and CDR2 YFSETQ. Trimming pared 3 bases from V and 8 bases from J, leaving 14 bases between. The CDR3: CASSSERASGELFF. The CDR3 DNA follows: TGCGCCAGCAGCTCCGAACGAGCATCGGGGGAGCTGTTTTTT.

This clonotype has a count of ten or more. The chain's CDR3 is CASSPGGRGQPQHF. The DNA for the CDR3 is TGTGCCAGCAGCCCCGGGGGGAGAGGCCAGCCCCAGCATTTT. V gene TRBV28 combines with J gene TRBJ1-5; perhaps TRBD1 as D (5 bases). Trimming removed 6 bases from V and 7 bases from J, with 16 bases in between. Germline CDR1 MDHEN, CDR2 SYDVKM. CDR3 length: 14 residues. Looking up the rest from reference TRBV28 and TRBJ1-5 gives the full variable domain: DVKVTQSSRYLVKRTGEKVFLECVQDMDHENMFWYRQDPGLGLRLIYFSYDVKMKEKGDIPEGYSVSREKKERFSLILESASTNQTSMYLCASSPGGRGQPQHFGDGTRLSIL.

This clonotype was counted many times. This chain uses TRBV12-3 or TRBV12-4 with TRBJ1-6; no reliable D call. The CDR3 covers 15 residues. V lost 5 bases and J lost 11, with 19 bases in between. The CDR3 DNA sequence: TGTGCCAGCAGTCCCCTGGAGGGTGGTAGGACACCCCTCCACTTT. Its translation: CASSPLEGGRTPLHF.

This clonotype was seen repeatedly, ten times or more. Here the CDR3 DNA reads TGTGCCAGCAGTTTTCAATTAGCGGGGGGACAAGAGACCCAGTACTTC. Its translation: CASSFQLAGGQETQYF. This sequence joins TRBV28 and TRBJ2-5, with TRBD2 matching over 10 bases. Germline-derived CDR1 and CDR2 are MDHEN and SYDVKM. This CDR3 is built from 16 residues. J lost 2 bases, V lost 3 bases, and 6 bases had no gene match.

Many counts were recorded for this clonotype. The chain uses TRBV20-1 and TRBJ2-1; a possible D gene is TRBD2 (6 bases). This CDR3 comprises 12 residues. Germline CDR1 and CDR2: DFQATT and SNEGSKA (reference sequence). V was trimmed by 5 bases and J by 10 bases, leaving 15 bases between them. CDR3 region: CSAPGLLREQFF. CDR3 bases: TGCAGTGCTCCGGGACTCCTAAGGGAGCAGTTCTTC.

This clonotype occurred many times. The rearrangement links TRBV5-1 to TRBJ2-1; 11 bases are a match to TRBD2. V was clipped by 2 bases and J by 8 bases; unmatched bases: 3. Looked up from germline, CDR1 is SGHRS and CDR2 is YFSETQ. This CDR3 region has 14 residues. The CDR3 region is CASSLLAGVHEQFF. The CDR3, as DNA: TGCGCCAGCAGCTTACTAGCGGGGGTTCATGAGCAGTTCTTC.

This clonotype occurred many times. The chain recombines TRBV27 with TRBJ1-5, with D possibly being TRBD1 (6 bases). Germline V gene sequence: CDR1 MNHEY, CDR2 SMNVEV (reference sequence). The CDR3 is 14 amino acids. The V gene lost 5 bases and the J gene lost 4 bases, with 12 bases spanning the gap. Written as DNA, the CDR3 is TGTGCCAGCAGTATCACAGGGATAAATCAGCCCCAGCATTTT. Amino acid sequence: CASSITGINQPQHF.

Ten or more counts support this clonotype. This sequence joins TRBV7-8 and TRBJ1-6; D remains ambiguous. The CDR3 consists of 16 residues. V lost 1 base and J lost 0, with 7 bases in between. The germline V gene has CDR1 SGHVS and CDR2 FQNEAQ. In DNA form, the CDR3 reads TGTGCCAGCAGCTTAGGGGTCGACTCCTATAATTCACCCCTCCACTTT. Amino acids: CASSLGVDSYNSPLHF. The full variable domain, in which reference TRBV7-8 and TRBJ1-6 provide the parts outside the CDR3, is GAGVSQSPRYKVAKRGQDVALRCDPISGHVSLFWYQQALGQGPEFLTYFQNEAQLDKSGLPSDRFFAERPEGSVSTLKIQRTQQEDSAVYLCASSLGVDSYNSPLHFGNGTRLTVT.

This clonotype was picked up a small number of times. The chain recombines TRBV28 with TRBJ2-5; D unclear. Per the germline V gene, CDR1 is MDHEN and CDR2 is SYDVKM. The CDR3 spans 14 residues. Trimming pared 2 bases from V and 2 bases from J, leaving 9 bases between. For the CDR3, the DNA is TGTGCCAGCAGTTTAGGACGGATGCAAGAGACCCAGTACTTC. Its translation is CASSLGRMQETQYF.

In this sample, this clonotype turned up many times. J is TRBJ2-7 and V is TRBV6-6; tentatively, D is TRBD2 (6 bases). The V end was cut by 11 bases, the J end by 3 bases, with 11 bases between. The CDR3 is 11 residues long. Germline CDR1 MNHNY, CDR2 SVGAGI (reference sequence). The CDR3 sequence is CAGGDFYEQYF. The CDR3 region has the DNA TGTGCCGGTGGGGACTTCTACGAGCAGTACTTC.

This clonotype showed up many times. The chain combines TRBV5-1 with TRBJ2-1; TRBD1 matches at 8 bases. The length of the CDR3 is 12 residues. Per the germline V gene, CDR1 is SGHRS and CDR2 is YFSETQ. After removal of 2 bases from V and 15 bases from J, the junction contained 7 bases not matched to a gene. The CDR3 nucleotides are TGCGCCAGCAGCTTAGGGGGCAGGGGGCCGTTCTTC. Its translation: CASSLGGRGPFF.

This clonotype has a count of ten or more. The rearrangement joins TRBV7-3 to TRBJ2-2; 8 bases are shared with TRBD2. CDR1 is SGHTA, CDR2 FQGTGA, per germline. The CDR3 has 17 amino acids. Unmatched junction bases numbered 9, after V lost 4 bases and J lost 2 bases. The CDR3 DNA is TGTGCCAGCAGCTCGAAAGTAAGCGGGAGTAACACCGGGGAGCTGTTTTTT. Protein sequence: CASSSKVSGSNTGELFF.

The rearrangement joins TRBV20-1 to TRBJ2-7; TRBD1 aligns across 7 bases. After removal of 3 bases from V and 3 bases from J, the junction contained 11 bases not matched to a gene. The CDR3 sequence is 15 residues long. Germline-derived CDR1 and CDR2 are DFQATT and SNEGSKA (reference sequence). The CDR3 loop reads CSARRGQGRFYEQYF. In DNA form, the CDR3 reads TGCAGTGCTAGGAGGGGGCAGGGTAGGTTCTACGAGCAGTACTTC.

V is TRBV5-1 and J is TRBJ1-1, with D uncertain. CDR1 is SGHRS, CDR2 YFSETQ, per germline. The CDR3 has 14 amino acids. V gave up 0 bases and J gave up 1 base, with 7 bases separating them. The CDR3 loop reads CASSLAQQNTEAFF. In DNA form, the CDR3 reads TGCGCCAGCAGCTTGGCTCAGCAGAACACTGAAGCTTTCTTT.

This clonotype was seen many times. The chain combines TRBV29-1 with TRBJ1-1, with 7 bases lining up with TRBD1. V trimming: 7 bases; J trimming: 2 bases; junction bases outside the gene matches: 4. The CDR3 covers 12 residues. Germline V gene lookup returns CDR1 SQVTM and CDR2 ANQGSEA. CDR3 bases: TGCAGCGCAAACAGGGGAAACACTGAAGCTTTCTTT. Translated: CSANRGNTEAFF.

This clonotype was counted many times. This chain links TRBV7-3 with TRBJ2-1; 8 nucleotides agree with TRBD2. The CDR3 sequence is 16 residues long. CDR1 SGHTA and CDR2 FQGTGA come from the germline V gene. V gave up 5 bases and J gave up 2 bases; unmatched junction bases: 8. The CDR3 bases are TGTGCCAGCAGCATGGACCTAGCGGGCGCCTACAATGAGCAGTTCTTC. It encodes CASSMDLAGAYNEQFF.

This clonotype was seen many times. The CDR3 region is CASSSVPSILTGELFF. In nucleotides, the CDR3 is TGCGCCAGCAGCTCAGTCCCCTCGATCCTCACCGGGGAGCTGTTTTTT. The gene calls are TRBV5-1 and TRBJ2-2; unclear D gene. V was shortened by 3 bases and J by 4 bases, with 16 bases between the two germline ends. Germline V gene sequence: CDR1 SGHRS, CDR2 YFSETQ. The CDR3 spans 16 residues.

This clonotype appeared many times. The rearrangement joins TRBV5-1 to TRBJ2-3; 14 bases are a match to TRBD2. Germline CDR1 is SGHRS and CDR2 is YFSETQ. The CDR3 is 22 amino acids. The trim removed 6 bases at V and 2 bases at J, leaving 23 bases unmatched. This CDR3 reads CASNFSPHGRSGLAGDTDTQYF. As DNA, the CDR3 is TGCGCCAGCAACTTTAGTCCCCACGGCCGTTCGGGACTAGCGGGGGACACAGATACGCAGTATTTT. The complete variable domain, with remaining parts taken from reference TRBV5-1 and TRBJ2-3, reads KAGVTQTPRYLIKTRGQQVTLSCSPISGHRSVSWYQQTPGQGLQFLFEYFSETQRNKGNFPGRFSGRQFSNSRSEMNVSTLELGDSALYLCASNFSPHGRSGLAGDTDTQYFGPGTRLTVL.

This clonotype occurred many times. The rearrangement joins TRBV6-5 to TRBJ1-5, with a possible D match to TRBD1 (6 bases). This CDR3 has 15 amino acids. The V and J ends lost 2 bases and 4 bases respectively, with 12 bases between them. In germline, CDR1 is MNHEY, CDR2 SVGAGI. Written as DNA, the CDR3 is TGTGCCAGCAGTTACCTGGACAGTGCTAATCAGCCCCAGCATTTT. This translates into CASSYLDSANQPQHF.

The sample holds many counts of this clonotype. The chain carries TRBV4-2 and TRBJ2-7; D is perhaps TRBD2 (6 bases). V was trimmed by 1 base and J by 1 base, leaving 8 bases between them. From germline, CDR1 is LGHNA and CDR2 YNFKEQ. This CDR3 comprises 14 residues. The CDR3 is CASSQAGGSYEQYF. The CDR3, as DNA: TGTGCCAGCAGCCAAGCCGGGGGTTCCTACGAGCAGTACTTC.

This chain connects TRBV7-2 to TRBJ1-2, with 10 bases fitting TRBD1. V lost 5 bases, J lost 4 bases, and 7 bases stayed unmatched. Germline V gene sequence: CDR1 SGHTA, CDR2 FQGNSA. CDR3 size: 15 residues. CDR3 sequence: CASSTGTGAAYGYTF. The CDR3 DNA reads TGTGCCAGCAGCACAGGGACAGGGGCTGCCTATGGCTACACCTTC.

There are many counts of this clonotype. This sequence joins TRBV20-1 and TRBJ2-1; D is possibly TRBD2 (6 bases). V was clipped by 5 bases and J by 7 bases, with 15 bases between them. Germline V gene data show CDR1 as DFQATT and CDR2 as SNEGSKA (reference sequence). The CDR3 sequence is 13 residues long. CDR3 region: CSAVLATGNEQFF. The CDR3 nucleotides read TGCAGTGCTGTCCTAGCGACGGGGAATGAGCAGTTCTTC.

This clonotype has a count of ten or more. This chain uses TRBV6-1 with TRBJ2-7, with 11 bases that match TRBD2. CDR3 length: 15 amino acids. With 7 bases clipped from V and 2 bases from J, the junction kept 7 bases outside the gene matches. CDR1 and CDR2 from the germline V gene are MNHNS and SASEGT. This CDR3 is CASKITSGGAYEQYF. CDR3 coding DNA: TGTGCCAGCAAAATCACTAGCGGGGGTGCCTACGAGCAGTACTTC.

The sample holds many counts of this clonotype. The chain combines TRBV2 with TRBJ2-7, with D maybe TRBD1 (5 bases). This CDR3 contains 16 residues. Trimming removed 2 bases at V and 3 bases at J, with 17 bases between. CDR1 and CDR2 (germline): SNHLY, FYNNEI. CDR3 protein: CASSENRPGLGYEQYF. The CDR3 DNA sequence: TGTGCCAGCAGTGAAAATCGGCCAGGGCTCGGCTACGAGCAGTACTTC.

This clonotype was found many times. The chain recombines TRBV11-2 with TRBJ2-7; D is possibly TRBD1 (7 bases). The CDR3 runs 13 residues. Germline values: CDR1 SGHAT, CDR2 FQNNGV. Trimming left V 6 bases short and J 6 bases short, with 15 bases between. The CDR3 region is CASRSDREVEQYF. The CDR3 nucleotides are TGTGCCAGCAGGTCCGACAGGGAGGTCGAGCAGTACTTC.

This clonotype showed up just a few times. The chain carries TRBV7-2 and TRBJ1-4; D gene uncertain. Deletions cut 5 bases from V and 7 bases from J, with 11 bases between. This CDR3 has 13 residues. CDR1 is SGHTA, CDR2 FQGNSA, per germline. CDR3 sequence (DNA): TGTGCCAGCAGCCCCTACGTACGTGAAAAACTGTTTTTT. Residues: CASSPYVREKLFF.

This chain joins TRBV15 and TRBJ1-2, with TRBD1 matching 7 bases. CDR1 and CDR2 from the germline V gene are LNHNV and YYDKDF (reference sequence). With 0 bases clipped from V and 5 bases from J, the junction kept 3 bases outside the gene matches. The CDR3 is made up of 14 amino acids. The CDR3 DNA reads TGTGCCACCAGCAGAGACGCAGGGGGGTATGGCTACACCTTC. Its protein is CATSRDAGGYGYTF.

This clonotype was picked up many times. V and J are TRBV12-3 or TRBV12-4 and TRBJ1-1, with D unresolved. Trimming left V 1 base short and J 1 base short, with 4 bases between. The CDR3 is 13 amino acids. The CDR3 protein is CASSLGKNTEAFF. The DNA for the CDR3 is TGTGCCAGCAGTTTAGGTAAGAACACTGAAGCTTTCTTT.

The gene calls are TRBV2 and TRBJ2-7; 8 bases fit TRBD1. The length of the CDR3 is 15 residues. V was clipped by 1 base and J by 3 bases; unmatched bases: 5. CDR1 and CDR2 from the germline V gene are SNHLY and FYNNEI. In nucleotides, the CDR3 is TGTGCCAGCAGTGAAGTAGGTGACAGGGGCTACGAGCAGTACTTC. Translation gives CASSEVGDRGYEQYF.